The present T cell receptor (beta chain) was sequenced within a study of shared clonotypes between healthy human individuals. Assay: immunoSEQ multiplex PCR; the TCRdb copy retains only in-frame clones and omits some. The table has about 710,000 clones, 72% seen once. From germline, CDR1 is KGHSH and CDR2 LQKENI. CDR3 size: 17 residues. Trimming pared 3 bases from V and 2 bases from J, leaving 17 bases between. This sequence was found in a woman in her 30s in good health. The chain uses TRBV18 and TRBJ1-5, with a tentative D call TRBD1 (6 bases). Sequencing input: memory CD4+ T cells sorted from blood. Subset reported: CD45RA-negative fraction. The CDR3 sequence is CASSPWTNSGGNQPQHF. The CDR3 DNA reads TGTGCCAGCTCACCGTGGACCAACTCAGGGGGCAATCAGCCCCAGCATTTT.